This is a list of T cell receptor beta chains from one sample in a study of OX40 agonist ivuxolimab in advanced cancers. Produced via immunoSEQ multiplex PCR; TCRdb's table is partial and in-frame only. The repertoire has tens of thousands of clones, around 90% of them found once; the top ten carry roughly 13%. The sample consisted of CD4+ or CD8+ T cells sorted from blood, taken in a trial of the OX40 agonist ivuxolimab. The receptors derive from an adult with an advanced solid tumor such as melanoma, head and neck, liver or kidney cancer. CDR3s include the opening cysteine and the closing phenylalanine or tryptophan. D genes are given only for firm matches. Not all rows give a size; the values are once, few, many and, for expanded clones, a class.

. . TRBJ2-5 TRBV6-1 CASPPIAGRETQYF TGTGCCAGCCCTCCCATCGCGGGACGGGAGACCCAGTACTTC
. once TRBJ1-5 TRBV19 CASSLPGHQHF TGTGCCAGTAGTCTACCGGGACATCAACATTTT
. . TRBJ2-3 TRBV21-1 CASSPRIVCAQYF TGTGCCAGCAGCCCAAGGATTGTCTGCGCGCAGTATTTT
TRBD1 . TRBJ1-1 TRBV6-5 CASRTDRLNTEAFF TGTGCCAGCAGGACGGACAGGCTGAACACTGAAGCTTTCTTT
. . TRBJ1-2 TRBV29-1 CSVVSVKDYGYTF TGCAGCGTTGTATCTGTAAAGGACTATGGCTACACCTTC
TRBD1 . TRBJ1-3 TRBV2 CASSDGQGAGNTIYF TGTGCCAGCAGTGACGGGCAGGGGGCTGGAAACACCATATATTTT
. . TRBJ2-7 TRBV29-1 CSAAPGDSGQYF TGCAGCGCCGCCCCGGGGGATAGCGGGCAGTACTTC
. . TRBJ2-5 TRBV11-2 CASSFYPRDPGETQYF TGTGCCAGCAGCTTCTATCCCCGAGACCCCGGGGAGACCCAGTACTTC
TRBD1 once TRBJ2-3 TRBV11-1 CASSPDRAPSTDTQYF TGTGCCAGCAGCCCGGACAGGGCCCCTAGCACAGATACGCAGTATTTT
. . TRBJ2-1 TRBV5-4 CASSLRAASDEQFF TGTGCCAGCAGCTTGAGAGCGGCAAGCGATGAGCAGTTCTTC
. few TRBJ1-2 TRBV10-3 CAISETGPNYGYTF TGTGCCATCAGTGAAACAGGGCCTAACTATGGCTACACCTTC
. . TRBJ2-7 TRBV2 CASSDGGALYEQYF TGTGCCAGCAGTGATGGGGGGGCCCTCTACGAGCAGTACTTC
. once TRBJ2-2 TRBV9 CASSVEAVGELFF TGTGCCAGCAGCGTAGAAGCGGTCGGGGAGCTGTTTTTT
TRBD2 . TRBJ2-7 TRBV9 CASSGGGEQYF TGTGCCAGCAGCGGCGGGGGCGAGCAGTACTTC
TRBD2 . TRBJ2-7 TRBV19 CASSITGGSYEQYF TGTGCCAGTAGTATAACGGGCGGGAGCTACGAGCAGTACTTC
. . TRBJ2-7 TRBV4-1 CASSQDGVFYEQYF TGCGCCAGCAGCCAAGATGGGGTGTTCTACGAGCAGTACTTC
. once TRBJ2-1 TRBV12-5 CASGFYNEQFF TGTGCGAGCGGTTTTTACAATGAGCAGTTCTTC
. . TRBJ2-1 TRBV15 CATSRIGVGNEQFF TGTGCCACCAGCAGAATAGGGGTCGGGAATGAGCAGTTCTTC
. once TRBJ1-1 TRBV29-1 CSATANTEAFF TGCAGCGCGACAGCCAACACTGAAGCTTTCTTT
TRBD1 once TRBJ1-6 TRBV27 CASRQNDRVNSPLHF TGTGCCAGCAGGCAAAACGACAGGGTGAATTCACCCCTCCACTTT
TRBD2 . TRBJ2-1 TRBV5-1 CASRQGTSGSFEVEQFF TGCGCCAGCAGACAGGGGACTAGCGGGAGTTTTGAGGTTGAGCAGTTCTTC
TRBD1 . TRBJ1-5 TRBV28 CASSLRDRGLIQPQHF TGTGCCAGCAGTTTGAGGGACAGGGGGCTGATTCAGCCCCAGCATTTT
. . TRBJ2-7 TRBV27 CASSSTGNEQYF TGTGCCAGCAGTTCGACTGGAAACGAGCAGTACTTC
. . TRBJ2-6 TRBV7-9 CASSLVHFQSVLTF TGTGCCAGCAGCTTAGTTCACTTCCAAAGCGTCCTGACTTTC
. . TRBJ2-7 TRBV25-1 CASGWTDYEQYF TGTGCCAGCGGCTGGACAGACTACGAGCAGTACTTC
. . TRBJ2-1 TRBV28 CASRTYHTGAHNEQFF TGTGCCAGCAGGACCTACCACACGGGAGCACACAATGAGCAGTTCTTC
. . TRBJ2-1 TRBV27 CASSKGNEQFF TGTGCCTCTTCGAAGGGCAATGAGCAGTTCTTC
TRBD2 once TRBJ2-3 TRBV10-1 CASSETSGRDTDTQYF TGCGCCAGCAGTGAGACTAGCGGGAGGGACACAGATACGCAGTATTTT
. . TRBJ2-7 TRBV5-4 CASSPPGEEQYF TGTGCCAGCAGCCCCCCAGGGGAGGAGCAGTACTTC
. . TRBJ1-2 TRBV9 CASSKSPVDTNYGYTF TGTGCCAGCAGCAAGAGCCCCGTTGACACTAACTATGGCTACACCTTC
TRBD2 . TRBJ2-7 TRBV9 CASSGTSGWGPSYEQYF TGTGCCAGCAGCGGGACTAGCGGGTGGGGACCCTCCTACGAGCAGTACTTC
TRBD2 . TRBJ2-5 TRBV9 CASSVTGTSGSETQYF TGTGCCAGCAGCGTAACGGGGACTAGCGGGAGTGAGACCCAGTACTTC
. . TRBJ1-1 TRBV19 CASSFGWENTEAFF TGTGCCAGTAGTTTCGGGTGGGAGAACACTGAAGCTTTCTTT
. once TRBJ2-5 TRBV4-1 CASSTADMTQETQYF TGCGCCAGCAGCACAGCGGACATGACCCAAGAGACCCAGTACTTC
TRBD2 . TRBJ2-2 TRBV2 CASKSELRAGPNTGELFF TGTGCCAGCAAAAGTGAGCTACGAGCGGGACCTAACACCGGGGAGCTGTTTTTT